One T cell receptor beta chain is described in this entry. The CDR3 consists of 14 residues. V was pared by 5 bases and J by 6 bases, with 14 bases between. Germline values: CDR1 LNHNV, CDR2 YYDKDF (reference sequence). The data derive from a study of blood T cell repertoires in COVID-19. Looking at the study overall: PBMCs, B-cell-depleted T cells, or T cells provided the cDNA or gDNA that made up the material.

This table comes from immunoSEQ multiplex PCR, and its TCRdb copy is limited to in-frame clones, with some not included. The sample yields 85,000 to 95,000 clones, about nine tenths seen once. This sequence was found in a woman aged 45-59 years in a cohort sampled during active COVID-19. V and J are TRBV15 and TRBJ2-4; a weak D match, TRBD2 (6 bases). Specimen: peripheral blood. The CDR3 protein is CATSARRDLNIQYF. For the CDR3, the DNA is TGTGCCACCAGCGCACGCCGGGACTTAAACATTCAGTACTTC.